This T cell receptor beta chain was profiled in a study of cytomegalovirus exposure and HLA in healthy donors. Donors had nominal health at sampling but likely had unrecorded immune exposures. The PCR contained 60 Vbeta and 13 Jbeta primers. Clones were read by immunoSEQ multiplex PCR, and TCRdb kept only the in-frame ones, dropping some. This sample has about 200,000 clones, with around three quarters found just once. This CDR3 has 16 residues. Germline V gene lookup returns CDR1 LNHDA and CDR2 SQIVND (reference sequence). V lost 5 bases, J lost 4 bases, and 9 bases stayed unmatched. The sequenced sample was PBMCs. V is TRBV19 and J is TRBJ2-1; 9 nucleotides match TRBD1. The receptor comes from a woman aged 25 to 39 in good health and CMV-seronegative. CDR3 sequence reads: CASSPRTGAAYNEQFF. In nucleotides, the CDR3 is TGTGCCAGTAGTCCCCGGACAGGGGCCGCATACAATGAGCAGTTCTTC.